Sequencing of this T cell receptor (beta chain) was carried out in a study of shared clonotypes between healthy human individuals. The study's findings and limits: Naive CD4 clonotypes were shared across several donors at 5% to 6%.

CDR1 and CDR2 from the germline V gene are SGHTA and FQGNSA. V lost 1 base, J lost 0 bases, and 9 bases lay in between. The CDR3 consists of 15 residues. This clone was observed a handful of times. The target antigen is unknown. Assay: immunoSEQ multiplex PCR; the TCRdb copy retains only in-frame clones and omits some. The table records about 2.4 million clones, around 94% of them present only once. Everyone who donated was a Caucasian adult who lived in Nashville, Tennessee. Memory CD4+ cells were the fraction left after CD45RA+ naive selection. This TCR was recovered from a man aged 18-30 years in good health. The rearrangement links TRBV7-2 to TRBJ1-2, with D possibly being TRBD1 (5 bases). The sample comprised naive CD4+ T cells sorted from blood. Subset denoted: CD45RA+ positively selected. The CDR3 region is CASSLVSGTNYGYTF. DNA for the CDR3: TGTGCCAGCAGCTTAGTGTCAGGGACTAACTATGGCTACACCTTC.